Listed here is a single T cell receptor (beta chain). Its specificity is unknown. This sample stems from a study of early T cells in non-severe SARS-CoV-2 infection. Study background: Sequencing input comprised bulk RNA from unsorted whole blood; chain pairing was not available.

TCRdb re-analysed the 5' RACE reads in MiXCR, keeping a single row per CDR3 protein. The table has fewer than 40,000 distinct CDR3 sequences, roughly 5.4% seen once. Whole-study findings and limits: VDJdb-based annotation leaned toward anti-spike CD8 responses and missed private and CD4 specificities.

Per germline, CDR1 SGHAT and CDR2 FQNNGV. CDR3 length equals 13 residues. Trimming shortened V by 1 base and J by 2 bases, and 5 bases separated the two germline ends. The sequence was collected from an adult who was a healthcare worker with PCR-confirmed SARS-CoV-2 infection or an uninfected control (not recorded which). The rearrangement links TRBV11-2 to TRBJ2-5; D is unclear. The sequenced material came from whole blood. CDR3 coding DNA: TGTGCCAGCAGCTTAGGCCAGCAAGAGACCCAGTACTTC. Residues: CASSLGQQETQYF.